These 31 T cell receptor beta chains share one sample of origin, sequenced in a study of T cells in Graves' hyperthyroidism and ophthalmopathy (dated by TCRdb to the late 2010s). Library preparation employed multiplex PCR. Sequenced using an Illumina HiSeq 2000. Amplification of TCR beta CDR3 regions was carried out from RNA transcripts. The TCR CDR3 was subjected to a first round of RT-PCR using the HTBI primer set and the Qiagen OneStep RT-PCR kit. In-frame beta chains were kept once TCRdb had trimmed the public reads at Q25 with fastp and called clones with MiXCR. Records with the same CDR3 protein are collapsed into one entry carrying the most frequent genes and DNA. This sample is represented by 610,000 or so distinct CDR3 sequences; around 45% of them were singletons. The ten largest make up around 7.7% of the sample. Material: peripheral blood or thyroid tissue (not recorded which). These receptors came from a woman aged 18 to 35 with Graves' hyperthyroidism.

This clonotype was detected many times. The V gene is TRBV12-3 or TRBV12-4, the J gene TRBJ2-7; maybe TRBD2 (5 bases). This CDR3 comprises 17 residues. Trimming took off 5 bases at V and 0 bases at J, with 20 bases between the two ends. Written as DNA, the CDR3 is TGTGCCAGCAGTGCCTCAACCGGAGGACTCATCTCCTACGAGCAGTACTTC. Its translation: CASSASTGGLISYEQYF.

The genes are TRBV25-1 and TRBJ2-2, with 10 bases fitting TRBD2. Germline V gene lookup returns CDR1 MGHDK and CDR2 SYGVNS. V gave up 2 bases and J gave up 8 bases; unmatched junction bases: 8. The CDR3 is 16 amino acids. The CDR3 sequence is CASSELAGETPGELFF. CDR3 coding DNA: TGTGCCAGCAGTGAACTAGCGGGAGAAACACCGGGGGAGCTGTTTTTT.

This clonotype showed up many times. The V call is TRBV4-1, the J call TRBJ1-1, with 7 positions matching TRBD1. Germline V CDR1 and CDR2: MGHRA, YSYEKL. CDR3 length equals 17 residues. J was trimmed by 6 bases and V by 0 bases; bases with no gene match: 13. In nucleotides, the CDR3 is TGCGCCAGCAGCCAAGAGCCCGGCAGGCTTAGGGGGCCTGAAGCTTTCTTT. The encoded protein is CASSQEPGRLRGPEAFF.

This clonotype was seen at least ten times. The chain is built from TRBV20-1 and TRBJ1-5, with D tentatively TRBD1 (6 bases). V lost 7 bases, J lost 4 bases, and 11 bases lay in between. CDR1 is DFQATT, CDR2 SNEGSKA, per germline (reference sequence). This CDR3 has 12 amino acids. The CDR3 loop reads CSGQAANQPQHF. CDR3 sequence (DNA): TGCAGTGGACAGGCAGCAAATCAGCCCCAGCATTTT.

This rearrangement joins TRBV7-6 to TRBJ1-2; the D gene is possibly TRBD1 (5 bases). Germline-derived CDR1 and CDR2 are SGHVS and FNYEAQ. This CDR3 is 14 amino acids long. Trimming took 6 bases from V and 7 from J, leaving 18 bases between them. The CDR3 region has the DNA TGTGCCAGCAGTCGAAGCGGGAGGGGCGCTGGCTACACCTTC. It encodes CASSRSGRGAGYTF. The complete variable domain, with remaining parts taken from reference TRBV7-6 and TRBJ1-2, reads GAGVSQSPRYKVTKRGQDVALRCDPISGHVSLYWYRQALGQGPEFLTYFNYEAQQDKSGLPNDRFSAERPEGSISTLTIQRTEQRDSAMYRCASSRSGRGAGYTFGSGTRLTVV.

In DNA form, the CDR3 reads TGTGCCAGCAGCCGGACAGGGGAGCGAGAGACCCAGTACTTC. Encoded protein: CASSRTGERETQYF. The rearrangement links TRBV7-9 to TRBJ2-5; 9 nucleotides line up with TRBD1. V trimming: 5 bases; J trimming: 4 bases; junction bases outside the gene matches: 5. The CDR3 contains 14 residues. The germline CDR1 and CDR2 sequences are SEHNR and FQNEAQ (reference sequence).

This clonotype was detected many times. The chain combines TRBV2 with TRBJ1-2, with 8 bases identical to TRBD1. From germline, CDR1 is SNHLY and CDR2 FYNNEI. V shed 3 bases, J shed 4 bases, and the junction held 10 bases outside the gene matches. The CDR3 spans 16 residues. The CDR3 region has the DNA TGTGCCAGCAGTGACCCCGGGACAGGCGATTCCTATGGCTACACCTTC. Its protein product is CASSDPGTGDSYGYTF.

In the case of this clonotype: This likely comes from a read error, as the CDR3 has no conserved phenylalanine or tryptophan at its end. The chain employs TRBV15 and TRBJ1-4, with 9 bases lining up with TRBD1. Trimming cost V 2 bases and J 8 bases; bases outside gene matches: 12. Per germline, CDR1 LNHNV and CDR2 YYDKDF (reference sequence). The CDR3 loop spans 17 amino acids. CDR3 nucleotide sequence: TGTGCCACCAGCAGACCTCACGGGACAGGGATGGGAGAAAAACTGTTTTCT. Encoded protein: CATSRPHGTGMGEKLFS.

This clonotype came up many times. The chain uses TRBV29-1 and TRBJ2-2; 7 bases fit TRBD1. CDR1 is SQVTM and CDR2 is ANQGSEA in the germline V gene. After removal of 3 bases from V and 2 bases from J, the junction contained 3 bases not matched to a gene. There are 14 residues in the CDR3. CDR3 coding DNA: TGCAGCGTTGATGACAGGGTCAACACCGGGGAGCTGTTTTTT. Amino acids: CSVDDRVNTGELFF.

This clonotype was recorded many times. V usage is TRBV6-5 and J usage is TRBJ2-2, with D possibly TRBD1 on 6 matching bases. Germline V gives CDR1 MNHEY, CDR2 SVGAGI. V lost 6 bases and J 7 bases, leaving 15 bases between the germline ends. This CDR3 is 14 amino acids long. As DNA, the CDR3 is TGTGCCAGCAGCCCCCCGGGACAAGGCGGGGAGCTGTTTTTT. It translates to CASSPPGQGGELFF.

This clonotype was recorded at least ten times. In DNA form, the CDR3 reads TGTGCCAGCAGCCCTAGGACAGGGGGCTTAACCTACGAGCAGTACTTC. Protein: CASSPRTGGLTYEQYF. The V call is TRBV7-9, the J call TRBJ2-7; 11 bases map to TRBD1. CDR1 is SEHNR, CDR2 FQNEAQ, per germline (reference sequence). The CDR3 sequence is 16 residues long. The V and J ends lost 5 bases and 2 bases, in that order; junction bases with no gene match: 8.

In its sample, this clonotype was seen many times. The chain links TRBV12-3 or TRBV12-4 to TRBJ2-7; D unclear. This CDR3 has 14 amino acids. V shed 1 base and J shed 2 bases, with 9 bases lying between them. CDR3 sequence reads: CASSLVGFPYEQYF. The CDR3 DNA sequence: TGTGCCAGCAGTTTAGTAGGTTTTCCCTACGAGCAGTACTTC.

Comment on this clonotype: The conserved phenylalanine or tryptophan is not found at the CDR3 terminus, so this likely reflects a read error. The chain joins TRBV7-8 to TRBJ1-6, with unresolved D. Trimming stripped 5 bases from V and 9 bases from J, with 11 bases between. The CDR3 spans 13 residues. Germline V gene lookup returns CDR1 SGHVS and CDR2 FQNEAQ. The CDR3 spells CASSLAWGSPLHL. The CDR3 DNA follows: TGTGCCAGCAGCCTCGCCTGGGGTTCACCCCTCCACTTA.

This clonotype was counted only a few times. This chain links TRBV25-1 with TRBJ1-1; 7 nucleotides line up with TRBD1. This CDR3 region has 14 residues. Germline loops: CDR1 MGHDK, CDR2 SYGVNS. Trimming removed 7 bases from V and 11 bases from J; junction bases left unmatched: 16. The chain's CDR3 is CASTDPVTGLSAFF. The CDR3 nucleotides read TGTGCCAGCACAGACCCCGTGACAGGGTTGAGCGCTTTCTTT.

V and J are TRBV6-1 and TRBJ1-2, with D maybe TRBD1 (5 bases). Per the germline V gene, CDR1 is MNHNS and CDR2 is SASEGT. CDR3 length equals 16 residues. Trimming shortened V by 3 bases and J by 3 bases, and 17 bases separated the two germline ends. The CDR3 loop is CASSDAGTGGDYGYTF. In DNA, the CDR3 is TGTGCCAGCAGTGACGCGGGCACCGGGGGGGACTATGGCTACACCTTC.

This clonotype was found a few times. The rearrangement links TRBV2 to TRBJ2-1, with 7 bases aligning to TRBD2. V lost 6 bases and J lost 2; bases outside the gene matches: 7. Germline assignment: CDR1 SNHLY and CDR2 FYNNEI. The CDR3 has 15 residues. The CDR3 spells CASSRTGGTYNEQFF. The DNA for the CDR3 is TGTGCCAGCAGCCGGACCGGGGGGACCTACAATGAGCAGTTCTTC.

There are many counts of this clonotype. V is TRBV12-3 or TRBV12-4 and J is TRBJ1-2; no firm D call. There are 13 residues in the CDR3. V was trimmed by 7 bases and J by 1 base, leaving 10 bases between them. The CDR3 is CASTKSGNYGYTF. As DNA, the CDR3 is TGTGCCAGCACCAAATCCGGTAACTATGGCTACACCTTC.

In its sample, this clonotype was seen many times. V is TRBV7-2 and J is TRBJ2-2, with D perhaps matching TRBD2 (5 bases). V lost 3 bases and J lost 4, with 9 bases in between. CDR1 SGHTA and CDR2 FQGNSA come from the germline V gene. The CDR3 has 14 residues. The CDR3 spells CASSFERFTGELFF. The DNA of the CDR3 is TGTGCCAGCAGCTTTGAGCGGTTCACCGGGGAGCTGTTTTTT.

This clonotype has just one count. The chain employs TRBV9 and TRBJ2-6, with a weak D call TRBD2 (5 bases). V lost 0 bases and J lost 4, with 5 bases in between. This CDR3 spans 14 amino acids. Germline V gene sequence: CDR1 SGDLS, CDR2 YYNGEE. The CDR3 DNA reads TGTGCCAGCAGCGTAGCGGGAGGGGCCAACGTCCTGACTTTC. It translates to CASSVAGGANVLTF.

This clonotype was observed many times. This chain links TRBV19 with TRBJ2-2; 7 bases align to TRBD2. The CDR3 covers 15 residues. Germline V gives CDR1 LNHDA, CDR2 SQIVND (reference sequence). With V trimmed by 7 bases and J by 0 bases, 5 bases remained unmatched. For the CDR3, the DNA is TGTGCCAGTATAAAGGGAGGGGCGAACACCGGGGAGCTGTTTTTT. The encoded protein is CASIKGGANTGELFF. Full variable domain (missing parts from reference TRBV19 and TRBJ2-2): DGGITQSPKYLFRKEGQNVTLSCEQNLNHDAMYWYRQDPGQGLRLIYYSQIVNDFQKGDIAEGYSVSREKKESFPLTVTSAQKNPTAFYLCASIKGGANTGELFFGEGSRLTVL.

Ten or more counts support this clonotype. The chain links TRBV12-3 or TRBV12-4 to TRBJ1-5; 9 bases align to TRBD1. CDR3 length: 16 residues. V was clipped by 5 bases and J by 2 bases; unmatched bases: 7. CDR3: CASSRVDRGGNQPQHF. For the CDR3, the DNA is TGTGCCAGCAGTAGGGTGGACAGGGGAGGCAATCAGCCCCAGCATTTT.

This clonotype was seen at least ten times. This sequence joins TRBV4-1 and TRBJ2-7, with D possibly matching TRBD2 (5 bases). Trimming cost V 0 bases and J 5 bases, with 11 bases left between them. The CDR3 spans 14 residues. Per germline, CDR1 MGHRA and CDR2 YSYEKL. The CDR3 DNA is TGCGCCAGCAGCCAAGACCGAGGAGGCCACGAGCAGTACTTC. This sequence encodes CASSQDRGGHEQYF.

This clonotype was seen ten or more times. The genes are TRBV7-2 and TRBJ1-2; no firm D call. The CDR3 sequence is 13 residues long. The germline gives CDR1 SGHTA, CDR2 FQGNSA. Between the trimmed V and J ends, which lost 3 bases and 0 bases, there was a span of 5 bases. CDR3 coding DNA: TGTGCCAGCAGCTTTCGGACTAACTATGGCTACACCTTC. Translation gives CASSFRTNYGYTF.

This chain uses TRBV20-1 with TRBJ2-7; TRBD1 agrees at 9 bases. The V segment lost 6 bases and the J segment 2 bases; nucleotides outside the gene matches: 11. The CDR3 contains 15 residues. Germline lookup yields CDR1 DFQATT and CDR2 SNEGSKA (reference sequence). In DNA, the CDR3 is TGCAGTGCACTCTCTAGGGACAGGGAACCCTACGAGCAGTACTTC. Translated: CSALSRDREPYEQYF.

CDR3 in DNA: TGCAGCGTTCCTACAGGGGGATCGGGGACGTACACCTTC. Translating it yields CSVPTGGSGTYTF. The rearrangement links TRBV29-1 to TRBJ1-2, with 8 bases identical to TRBD1. The CDR3 is made up of 13 amino acids. Looked up from germline, CDR1 is SQVTM and CDR2 is ANQGSEA. V was pared by 5 bases and J by 11 bases, with 13 bases of the junction left unmatched. The complete variable domain, with remaining parts taken from reference TRBV29-1 and TRBJ1-2, reads SAVISQKPSRDICQRGTSLTIQCQVDSQVTMMFWYRQQPGQSLTLIATANQGSEATYESGFVIDKFPISRPNLTFSTLTVSNMSPEDSSIYLCSVPTGGSGTYTFGSGTRLTVV.

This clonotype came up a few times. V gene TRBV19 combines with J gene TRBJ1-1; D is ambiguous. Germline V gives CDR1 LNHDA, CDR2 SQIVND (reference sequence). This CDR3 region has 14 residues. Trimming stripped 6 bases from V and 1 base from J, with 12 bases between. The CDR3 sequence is CASSIGNTNTEAFF. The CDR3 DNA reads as TGTGCCAGTAGCATCGGGAACACGAACACTGAAGCTTTCTTT.

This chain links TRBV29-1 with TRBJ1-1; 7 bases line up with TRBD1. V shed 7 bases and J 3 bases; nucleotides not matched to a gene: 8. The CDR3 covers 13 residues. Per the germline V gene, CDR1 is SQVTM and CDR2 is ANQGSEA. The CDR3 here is CSADRQGDTEAFF. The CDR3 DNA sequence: TGCAGCGCTGACAGACAGGGAGACACTGAAGCTTTCTTT.

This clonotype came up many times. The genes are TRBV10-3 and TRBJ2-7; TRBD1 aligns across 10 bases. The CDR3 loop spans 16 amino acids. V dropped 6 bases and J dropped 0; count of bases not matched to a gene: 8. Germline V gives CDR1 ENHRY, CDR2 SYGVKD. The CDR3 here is CAISERGQGSSYEQYF. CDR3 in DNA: TGTGCCATCAGCGAAAGGGGACAGGGGAGCTCCTACGAGCAGTACTTC.

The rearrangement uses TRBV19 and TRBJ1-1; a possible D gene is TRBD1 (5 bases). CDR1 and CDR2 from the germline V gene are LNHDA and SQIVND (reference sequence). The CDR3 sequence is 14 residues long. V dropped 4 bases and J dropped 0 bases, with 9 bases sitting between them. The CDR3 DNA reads TGTGCCAGTAGTACGGGACTTATGAACACTGAAGCTTTCTTT. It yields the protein CASSTGLMNTEAFF.

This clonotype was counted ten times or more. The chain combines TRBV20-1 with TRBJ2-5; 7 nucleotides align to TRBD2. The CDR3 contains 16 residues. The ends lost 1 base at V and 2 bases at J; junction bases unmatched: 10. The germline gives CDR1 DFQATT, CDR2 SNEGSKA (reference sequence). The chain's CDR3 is CSARGGLAGVQETQYF. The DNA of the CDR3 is TGCAGTGCTAGAGGGGGCCTTGCGGGGGTACAAGAGACCCAGTACTTC.

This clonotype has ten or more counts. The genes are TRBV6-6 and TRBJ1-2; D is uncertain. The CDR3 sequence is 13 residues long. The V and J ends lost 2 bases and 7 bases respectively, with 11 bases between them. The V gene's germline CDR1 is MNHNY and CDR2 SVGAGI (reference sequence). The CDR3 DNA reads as TGTGCCAGCAGTTACGATTGGGGTCGTGGCTACACCTTC. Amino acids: CASSYDWGRGYTF.